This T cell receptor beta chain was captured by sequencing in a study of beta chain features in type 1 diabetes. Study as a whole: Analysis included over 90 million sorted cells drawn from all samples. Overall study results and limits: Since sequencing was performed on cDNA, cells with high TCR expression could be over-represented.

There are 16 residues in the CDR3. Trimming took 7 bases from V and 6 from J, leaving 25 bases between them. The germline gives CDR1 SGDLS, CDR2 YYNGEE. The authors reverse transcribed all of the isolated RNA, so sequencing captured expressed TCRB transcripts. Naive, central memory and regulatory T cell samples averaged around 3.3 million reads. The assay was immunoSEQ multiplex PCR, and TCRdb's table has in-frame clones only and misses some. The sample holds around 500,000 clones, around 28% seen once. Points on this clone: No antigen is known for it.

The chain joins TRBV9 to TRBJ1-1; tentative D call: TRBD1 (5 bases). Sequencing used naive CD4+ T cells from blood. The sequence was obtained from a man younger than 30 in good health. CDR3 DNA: TGTGCCAGCCTCCCCAAGACAGTACAGCTGACTCCTGAAGCTTTCTTT. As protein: CASLPKTVQLTPEAFF. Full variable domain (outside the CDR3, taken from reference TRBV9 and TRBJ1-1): DSGVTQTPKHLITATGQRVTLRCSPRSGDLSVYWYQQSLDQGLQFLIQYYNGEERAKGNILERFSAQQFPDLHSELNLSSLELGDSALYFCASLPKTVQLTPEAFFGQGTRLTVV.